One sample yielded the 14 T cell receptor beta chains listed below, sequenced in a study of OX40 agonist ivuxolimab in advanced cancers. Generated by immunoSEQ multiplex PCR, the TCRdb table keeps only in-frame clones and is missing some. The sample lists approximately 51,000 clones, 60% to 80% occurring once. Sequenced here: CD4+ or CD8+ T cells sorted from blood, sampled in a trial of the OX40 agonist ivuxolimab. The source is an adult with an advanced solid tumor such as melanoma, head and neck, liver or kidney cancer.

V is TRBV6-4 and J is TRBJ2-1; D unclear. Germline-derived CDR1 and CDR2 are MRHNA and SNTAGT. The CDR3 has 12 amino acids. Trimming stripped 6 bases from V and 9 bases from J, with 12 bases between. The CDR3 loop is CASSDQGIEQFF. The CDR3 DNA is TGTGCCAGCAGCGACCAAGGGATTGAGCAGTTCTTC.

This chain joins TRBV27 and TRBJ2-7; D is possibly TRBD1 or TRBD2 (5 bases each). There are 14 residues in the CDR3. Trimming removed 4 bases at V and 9 bases at J, with 19 bases between. The germline CDR1 and CDR2 sequences are MNHEY and SMNVEV (reference sequence). DNA for the CDR3: TGTGCCAGCAGTTGGCTCGGGACCCCCTCGGGGCAGTACTTC. As protein: CASSWLGTPSGQYF.

The V gene is TRBV6-1, the J gene TRBJ2-1; D perhaps matches TRBD2 (5 bases). The CDR3 length is 10 residues. V was pared by 5 bases and J by 10 bases, with 6 bases between. Germline CDR1 and CDR2: MNHNS and SASEGT. In DNA form, the CDR3 reads TGTGCCAGCAGTCGCGGGGAGCAGTTCTTC. It yields the protein CASSRGEQFF.

The chain has TRBV19 and TRBJ1-1; 10 positions agree with TRBD1. CDR3 length: 16 amino acids. Losses at the gene ends were 6 bases for V and 5 bases for J; bases not matched to a gene: 12. Germline V gives CDR1 LNHDA, CDR2 SQIVND (reference sequence). The CDR3 coding sequence is TGTGCCAGTAGGAACACTCGGACAGGGGGTACGACTGAAGCTTTCTTT. Amino acids: CASRNTRTGGTTEAFF.

V and J are TRBV29-1 and TRBJ2-7; D uncertain. The V gene's germline CDR1 is SQVTM and CDR2 ANQGSEA. Trimming removed 5 bases at V and 6 bases at J, with 17 bases between. This CDR3 region has 13 residues. In DNA form, the CDR3 reads TGCAGCGTTTCCTATCAGTCTTCGGGCGAGCAGTACTTC. This gives the protein CSVSYQSSGEQYF.

The chain joins TRBV11-2 to TRBJ2-1; TRBD2 matches 12 bases. CDR1 and CDR2 (germline): SGHAT, FQNNGV. V lost 5 bases and J lost 3; bases outside the gene matches: 8. This CDR3 comprises 17 residues. The CDR3 DNA reads as TGTGCCAGCAGCCCTCGGACTAGCGGGACCGTCTACAATGAGCAGTTCTTC. This encodes CASSPRTSGTVYNEQFF. The full variable domain, in which reference TRBV11-2 and TRBJ2-1 provide the parts outside the CDR3, is EAGVAQSPRYKIIEKRQSVAFWCNPISGHATLYWYQQILGQGPKLLIQFQNNGVVDDSQLPKDRFSAERLKGVDSTLKIQPAKLEDSAVYLCASSPRTSGTVYNEQFFGPGTRLTVL.

The chain has TRBV5-1 and TRBJ2-1; TRBD1 aligns across 9 bases. Trimming took 4 bases from V and 4 from J; bases not matched to a gene: 6. Germline V gene data show CDR1 as SGHRS and CDR2 as YFSETQ. The CDR3 runs 15 residues. CDR3 loop: CASSGRTGVYNEQFF. The CDR3 nucleotides read TGCGCCAGCAGCGGCCGGACAGGGGTTTACAATGAGCAGTTCTTC. The variable domain in full, completed from reference TRBV5-1 and TRBJ2-1, reads KAGVTQTPRYLIKTRGQQVTLSCSPISGHRSVSWYQQTPGQGLQFLFEYFSETQRNKGNFPGRFSGRQFSNSRSEMNVSTLELGDSALYLCASSGRTGVYNEQFFGPGTRLTVL.

The V and J genes are TRBV29-1 and TRBJ2-3; 13 nucleotides line up with TRBD2. Germline-derived CDR1 and CDR2 are SQVTM and ANQGSEA. The CDR3 is 16 residues long. The V and J ends lost 4 bases and 1 base, in that order; junction bases with no gene match: 5. In nucleotides, the CDR3 is TGCAGCGTTGGACCCGGGACTAGCGGGGGCACAGATACGCAGTATTTT. Protein: CSVGPGTSGGTDTQYF.

The chain couples TRBV5-1 to TRBJ2-1, with 7 bases fitting TRBD2. The germline V gene encodes CDR1 SGHRS and CDR2 YFSETQ. The CDR3 totals 15 residues. After removal of 4 bases from V and 3 bases from J, the junction contained 7 bases not matched to a gene. CDR3 in amino acids: CASSIPSGFYNEQFF. In nucleotides, the CDR3 is TGCGCCAGCAGCATCCCTAGCGGCTTCTACAATGAGCAGTTCTTC.

The chain joins TRBV5-1 to TRBJ2-1, with D unclear. The CDR3 totals 13 residues. V lost 0 bases and J lost 4, with 5 bases in between. In germline, CDR1 is SGHRS, CDR2 YFSETQ. The CDR3 here is CASSLETYNEQFF. For the CDR3, the DNA is TGCGCCAGCAGCTTGGAAACTTACAATGAGCAGTTCTTC.

The rearrangement uses TRBV11-2 and TRBJ2-1; 7 bases agree with TRBD2. Trimming removed 6 bases from V and 5 bases from J; junction bases left unmatched: 10. The CDR3 contains 15 residues. CDR1 and CDR2 from the germline V gene are SGHAT and FQNNGV. CDR3 DNA: TGTGCCAGCAGTCGAGTGGCGGGAGAGAACAATGAGCAGTTCTTC. This translates into CASSRVAGENNEQFF.

The chain joins TRBV7-2 to TRBJ2-5; 7 bases line up with TRBD1. CDR1 is SGHTA, CDR2 FQGNSA, per germline. After removal of 6 bases from V and 5 bases from J, the junction contained 6 bases not matched to a gene. CDR3 length equals 13 residues. CDR3 sequence: CASSFQGDETQYF. The DNA for the CDR3 is TGTGCCAGCAGTTTCCAGGGGGATGAGACCCAGTACTTC.

V is TRBV5-1 and J is TRBJ2-7; 16 bases are a match to TRBD2. Germline CDR1 SGHRS, CDR2 YFSETQ. V shed 3 bases, J shed 3 bases, and the junction held 6 bases outside the gene matches. This CDR3 spans 17 amino acids. This CDR3 is CASSSMGLAGGRYEQYF. CDR3 bases: TGCGCCAGCAGCTCCATGGGACTAGCGGGAGGGCGCTACGAGCAGTACTTC.

The V gene is TRBV6-1, the J gene TRBJ2-7, with D possibly called TRBD1 or TRBD2 (5 bases each). Germline CDR1 MNHNS, CDR2 SASEGT. The CDR3 has 14 residues. The V gene lost 6 bases and the J gene lost 3 bases, with 15 bases spanning the gap. CDR3 sequence: CASSPRGESYEQYF. CDR3 bases: TGTGCCAGCAGCCCAAGAGGGGAGAGCTACGAGCAGTACTTC.